These T cell receptor beta chains were read from a single sample in a study of cytomegalovirus exposure and HLA in healthy donors. Clones were read by immunoSEQ multiplex PCR, and TCRdb kept only the in-frame ones, dropping some. The sample has 100,000 to 150,000 clones, roughly 68% seen once. Sequencing used PBMCs. Source of these receptors: a woman between 45 and 65 years old in good health and CMV-seropositive. The CDR3 runs from the conserved cysteine through the conserved F or W. The order of the fields is CDR3 protein, CDR3 DNA, V gene, D gene, J gene, clone size. The D gene is left open where the match is weak. A clone size is listed for some rows: how often the clone was seen (once, few, many), or a class if it is expanded.

CDR3: CASEAGENTEAFF; DNA: TGTGCCAGCGAGGCAGGGGAGAACACTGAAGCTTTCTTT; V: TRBV19; D: .; J: TRBJ1-1; size: .
CDR3: CASSTLMAGNTEAFF; DNA: TGTGCCAGCAGCACTCTGATGGCGGGGAACACTGAAGCTTTCTTT; V: TRBV7-2; D: .; J: TRBJ1-1; size: few
CDR3: CASSDAAGGGETQYF; DNA: TGCGCCAGCAGCGACGCCGCGGGGGGGGGAGAGACCCAGTACTTC; V: TRBV5-1; D: TRBD2; J: TRBJ2-5; size: .
CDR3: CASSRAGHLTYGYTF; DNA: TGTGCCAGCAGCCGCGCGGGTCATCTCACCTATGGCTACACCTTC; V: TRBV5-6; D: .; J: TRBJ1-2; size: few
CDR3: CSGRTRTGPTWEQYF; DNA: TGCAGCGGGCGAACCAGGACAGGGCCGACGTGGGAGCAGTACTTC; V: TRBV29-1; D: TRBD1; J: TRBJ2-7; size: few
CDR3: CASKSRVGETQYF; DNA: TGTGCCAGCAAGTCGAGGGTAGGAGAGACCCAGTACTTC; V: TRBV6-5; D: .; J: TRBJ2-5; size: .
CDR3: CASRGGRLTLEQYF; DNA: TGTGCCAGCAGGGGGGGGCGCCTTACTCTCGAGCAGTACTTC; V: TRBV6-1; D: .; J: TRBJ2-7; size: .
CDR3: CASSLMGQGDSPLHF; DNA: TGTGCCAGCAGCTTAATGGGGCAGGGGGATTCACCCCTCCACTTT; V: TRBV7-9; D: TRBD1; J: TRBJ1-6; size: few
CDR3: CASSYIREIHLRGAFF; DNA: TGTGCCAGCAGTTACATCAGGGAAATCCACCTCCGCGGAGCTTTCTTT; V: TRBV6-5; D: .; J: TRBJ1-1; size: .
CDR3: CAWSARGTWRGQPQHF; DNA: TGTGCCTGGAGTGCCCGCGGGACGTGGCGTGGTCAGCCCCAGCATTTT; V: TRBV30; D: .; J: TRBJ1-5; size: .
CDR3: CASSLGQGSYGYTF; DNA: TGCGCCAGCAGCCTTGGACAGGGCTCCTATGGCTACACCTTC; V: TRBV5-1; D: TRBD1; J: TRBJ1-2; size: .
CDR3: CASSEAQGYGYTF; DNA: TGTGCCAGCAGTGAAGCGCAGGGCTATGGCTACACCTTC; V: TRBV2; D: .; J: TRBJ1-2; size: .
CDR3: CASPRGGQTFRAGRGEQYF; DNA: TGCGCCAGCCCCCGGGGGGGACAGACCTTTCGGGCGGGGCGGGGGGAGCAGTACTTC; V: TRBV23-1; D: .; J: TRBJ2-7; size: .
CDR3: CASSYTGTGGWEQYF; DNA: TGTGCCAGCAGCTACACCGGGACAGGGGGCTGGGAGCAGTACTTC; V: TRBV5-4; D: TRBD1; J: TRBJ2-7; size: .
CDR3: CATSRAPKETQYF; DNA: TGTGCCACCAGCAGAGCCCCTAAAGAGACCCAGTACTTC; V: TRBV15; D: .; J: TRBJ2-5; size: .
CDR3: CASSLAGLAGAPYNEQFF; DNA: TGTGCCAGCAGCTTAGCGGGTCTAGCGGGGGCTCCTTACAATGAGCAGTTCTTC; V: TRBV7-9; D: TRBD2; J: TRBJ2-1; size: .
CDR3: CASSLALQETQYF; DNA: TGTGCCAGCAGCTTGGCTCTCCAAGAGACCCAGTACTTC; V: TRBV5-4; D: .; J: TRBJ2-5; size: .
CDR3: CASSLYGNTIYF; DNA: TGTGCCAGCAGCCTGTATGGAAACACCATATATTTT; V: TRBV5-6; D: .; J: TRBJ1-3; size: once